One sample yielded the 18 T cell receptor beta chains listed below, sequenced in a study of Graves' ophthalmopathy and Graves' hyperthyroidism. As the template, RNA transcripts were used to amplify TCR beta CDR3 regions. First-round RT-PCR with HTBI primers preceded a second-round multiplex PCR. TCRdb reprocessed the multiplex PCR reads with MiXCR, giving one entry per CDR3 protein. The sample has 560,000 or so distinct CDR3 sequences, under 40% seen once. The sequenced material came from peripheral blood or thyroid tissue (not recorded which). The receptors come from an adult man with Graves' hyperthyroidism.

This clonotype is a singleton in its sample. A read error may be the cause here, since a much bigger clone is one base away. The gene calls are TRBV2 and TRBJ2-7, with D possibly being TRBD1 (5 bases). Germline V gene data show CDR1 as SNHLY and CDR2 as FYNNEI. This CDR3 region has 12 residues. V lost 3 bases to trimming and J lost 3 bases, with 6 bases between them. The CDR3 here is CASSDRVYEQYF. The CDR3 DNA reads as TGTGCCAGCAGTGACAGGGTCTACGAGCAGTACTTC.

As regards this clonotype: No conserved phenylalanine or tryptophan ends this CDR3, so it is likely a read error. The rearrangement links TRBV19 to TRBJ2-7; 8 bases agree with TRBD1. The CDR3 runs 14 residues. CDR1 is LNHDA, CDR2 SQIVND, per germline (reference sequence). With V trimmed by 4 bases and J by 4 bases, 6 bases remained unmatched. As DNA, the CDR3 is TGTGCCAGTAGTAATGGACAGGGTATATACGAGCAGTACCTC. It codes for CASSNGQGIYEQYL.

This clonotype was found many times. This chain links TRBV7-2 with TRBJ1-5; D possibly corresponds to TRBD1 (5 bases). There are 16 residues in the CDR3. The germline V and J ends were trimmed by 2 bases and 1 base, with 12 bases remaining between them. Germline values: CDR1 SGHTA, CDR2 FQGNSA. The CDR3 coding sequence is TGTGCCAGCAGCTTATCGGGGGAAGGGAGCAATCAGCCCCAGCATTTT. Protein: CASSLSGEGSNQPQHF.

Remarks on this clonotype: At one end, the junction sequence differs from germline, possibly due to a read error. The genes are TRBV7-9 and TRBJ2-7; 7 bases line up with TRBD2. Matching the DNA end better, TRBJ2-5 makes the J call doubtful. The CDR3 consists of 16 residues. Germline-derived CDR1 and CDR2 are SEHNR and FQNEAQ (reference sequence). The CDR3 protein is CASSTSSGGARETQYF. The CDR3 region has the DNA TGTGCTAGCAGCACCTCTAGCGGAGGAGCAAGGGAGACCCAGTACTTC.

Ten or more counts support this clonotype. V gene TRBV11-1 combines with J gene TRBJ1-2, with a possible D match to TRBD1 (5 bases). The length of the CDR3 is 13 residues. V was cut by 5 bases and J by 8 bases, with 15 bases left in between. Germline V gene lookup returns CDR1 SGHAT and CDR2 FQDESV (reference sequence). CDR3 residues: CASSERPEGGYTF. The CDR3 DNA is TGTGCCAGCAGCGAACGACCTGAGGGGGGCTACACCTTC.

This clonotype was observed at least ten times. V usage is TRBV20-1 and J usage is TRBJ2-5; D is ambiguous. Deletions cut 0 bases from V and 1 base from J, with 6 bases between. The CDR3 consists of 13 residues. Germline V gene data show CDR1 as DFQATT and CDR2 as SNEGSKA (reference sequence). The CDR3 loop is CSARDTLQETQYF. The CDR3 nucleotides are TGCAGTGCTAGAGACACACTCCAAGAGACCCAGTACTTC.

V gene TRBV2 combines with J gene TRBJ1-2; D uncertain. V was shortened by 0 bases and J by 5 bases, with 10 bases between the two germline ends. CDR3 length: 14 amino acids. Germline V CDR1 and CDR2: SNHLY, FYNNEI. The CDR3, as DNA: TGTGCCAGCAGTGAAGCGCCGGCAAGATATGGCTACACCTTC. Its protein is CASSEAPARYGYTF.

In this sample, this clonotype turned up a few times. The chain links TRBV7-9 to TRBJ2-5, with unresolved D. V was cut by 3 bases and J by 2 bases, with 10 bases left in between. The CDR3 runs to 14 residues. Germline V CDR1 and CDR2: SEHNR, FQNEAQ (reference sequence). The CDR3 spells CASSLTLRQETQYF. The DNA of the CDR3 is TGTGCCAGCAGCTTGACTTTAAGGCAAGAGACCCAGTACTTC.

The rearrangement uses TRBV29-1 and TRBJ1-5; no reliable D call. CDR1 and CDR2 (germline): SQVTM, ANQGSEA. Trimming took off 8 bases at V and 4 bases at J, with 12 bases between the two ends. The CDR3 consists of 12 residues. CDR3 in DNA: TGCAGCAGTTTTGCAGATAATCAGCCCCAGCATTTT. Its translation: CSSFADNQPQHF. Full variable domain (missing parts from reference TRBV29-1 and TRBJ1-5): SAVISQKPSRDICQRGTSLTIQCQVDSQVTMMFWYRQQPGQSLTLIATANQGSEATYESGFVIDKFPISRPNLTFSTLTVSNMSPEDSSIYLCSSFADNQPQHFGDGTRLSIL.

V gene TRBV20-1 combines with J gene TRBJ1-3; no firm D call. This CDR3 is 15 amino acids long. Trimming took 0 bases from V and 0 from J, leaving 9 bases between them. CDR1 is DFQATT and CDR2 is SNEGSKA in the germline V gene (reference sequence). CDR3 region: CSARDRNISGNTIYF. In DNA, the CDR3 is TGCAGTGCTAGAGACCGCAACATCTCTGGAAACACCATATATTTT.

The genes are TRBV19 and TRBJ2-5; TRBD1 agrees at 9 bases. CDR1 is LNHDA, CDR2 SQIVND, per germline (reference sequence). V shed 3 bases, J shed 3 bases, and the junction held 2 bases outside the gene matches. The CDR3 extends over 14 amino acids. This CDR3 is CASSIRDREETQYF. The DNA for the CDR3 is TGTGCCAGTAGTATTCGGGACAGGGAAGAGACCCAGTACTTC.

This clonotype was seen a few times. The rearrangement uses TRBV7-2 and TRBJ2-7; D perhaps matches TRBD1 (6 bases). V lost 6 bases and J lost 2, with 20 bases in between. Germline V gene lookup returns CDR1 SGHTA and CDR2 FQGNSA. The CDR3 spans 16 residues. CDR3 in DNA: TGTGCCAGCAGACCCCCAACAGGGATTCGCGCCTACGAGCAGTACTTC. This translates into CASRPPTGIRAYEQYF.

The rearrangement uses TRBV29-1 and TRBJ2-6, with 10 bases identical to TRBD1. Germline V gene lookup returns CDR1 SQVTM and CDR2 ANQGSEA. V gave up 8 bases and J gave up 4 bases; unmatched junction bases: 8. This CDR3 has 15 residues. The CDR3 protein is CSLRTGGTGANVLTF. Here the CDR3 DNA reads TGCAGCCTCCGGACAGGGGGGACCGGGGCCAACGTCCTGACTTTC.

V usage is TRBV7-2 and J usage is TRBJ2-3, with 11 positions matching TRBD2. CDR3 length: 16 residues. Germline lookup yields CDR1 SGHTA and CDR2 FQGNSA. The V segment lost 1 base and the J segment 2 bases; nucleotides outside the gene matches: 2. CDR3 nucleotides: TGTGCCAGCAGCTTAGAACTAGCGGGGGACACAGATACGCAGTATTTT. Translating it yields CASSLELAGDTDTQYF.

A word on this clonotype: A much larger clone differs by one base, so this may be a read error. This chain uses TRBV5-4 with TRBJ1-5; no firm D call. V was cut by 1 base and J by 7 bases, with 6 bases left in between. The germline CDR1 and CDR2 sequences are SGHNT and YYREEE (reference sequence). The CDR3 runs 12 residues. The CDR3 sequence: CASSLTEQPQHF. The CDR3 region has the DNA TGTGCCAGCAGCTTGACCGAGCAGCCCCAGCATTTT.

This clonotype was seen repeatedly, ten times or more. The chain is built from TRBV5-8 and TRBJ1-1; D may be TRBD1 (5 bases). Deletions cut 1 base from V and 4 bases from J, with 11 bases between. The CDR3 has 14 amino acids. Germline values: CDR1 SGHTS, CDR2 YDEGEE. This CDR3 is CASSLRGGGTEAFF. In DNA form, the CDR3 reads TGTGCCAGCAGCTTGCGGGGCGGCGGCACTGAAGCTTTCTTT.

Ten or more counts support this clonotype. The CDR3: CASSRGREGSEKLFF. The DNA of the CDR3 is TGTGCCAGCAGCCGGGGGAGGGAAGGGAGTGAAAAACTGTTTTTT. This sequence joins TRBV7-2 and TRBJ1-4, with D possibly TRBD1 on 5 matching bases. Per the germline V gene, CDR1 is SGHTA and CDR2 is FQGNSA. The ends were cut back, 5 bases at V and 7 bases at J, with 17 bases in the middle. This CDR3 comprises 15 residues.

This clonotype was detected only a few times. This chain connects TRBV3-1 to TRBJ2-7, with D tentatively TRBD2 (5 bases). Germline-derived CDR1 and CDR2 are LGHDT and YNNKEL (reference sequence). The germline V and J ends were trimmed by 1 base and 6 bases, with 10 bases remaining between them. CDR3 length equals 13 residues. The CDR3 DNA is TGTGCCAGCAGCCAAGGGACTGATGGCGAGCAGTACTTC. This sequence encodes CASSQGTDGEQYF.